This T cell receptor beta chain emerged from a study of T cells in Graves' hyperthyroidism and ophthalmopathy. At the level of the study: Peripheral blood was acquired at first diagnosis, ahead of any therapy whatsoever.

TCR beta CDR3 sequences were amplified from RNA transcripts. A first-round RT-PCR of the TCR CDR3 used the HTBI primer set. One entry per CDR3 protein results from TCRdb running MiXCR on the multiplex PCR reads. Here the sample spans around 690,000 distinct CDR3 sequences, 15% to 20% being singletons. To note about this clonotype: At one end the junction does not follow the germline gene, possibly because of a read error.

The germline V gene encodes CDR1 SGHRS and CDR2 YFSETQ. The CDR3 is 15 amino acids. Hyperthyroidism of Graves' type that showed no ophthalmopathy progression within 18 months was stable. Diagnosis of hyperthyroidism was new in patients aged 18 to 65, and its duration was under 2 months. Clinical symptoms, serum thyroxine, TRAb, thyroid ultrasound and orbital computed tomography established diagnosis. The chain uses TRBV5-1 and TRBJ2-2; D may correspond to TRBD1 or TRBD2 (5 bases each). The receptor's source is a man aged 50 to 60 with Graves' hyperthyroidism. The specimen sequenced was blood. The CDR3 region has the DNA TGCGCCAGCAGCTATCAATCAGGGTTTACCGGGGAGCTGTTCTTT. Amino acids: CASSYQSGFTGELFF. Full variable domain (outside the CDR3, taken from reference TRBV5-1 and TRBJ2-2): KAGVTQTPRYLIKTRGQQVTLSCSPISGHRSVSWYQQTPGQGLQFLFEYFSETQRNKGNFPGRFSGRQFSNSRSEMNVSTLELGDSALYLCASSYQSGFTGELFFGEGSRLTVL.